These T cell receptor beta chains were read from a single sample in a study of T cell responses to AZD1222 COVID-19 vaccine. Sequencing was performed with immunoSEQ multiplex PCR; in TCRdb, only in-frame clones are kept and a portion is missing. There are roughly 130,000 clones in the sample; around 84% occur only once, and roughly an eighth lies in the top ten. Sequenced here: peripheral blood, sampled on day 0 of AZD1222 vaccination. The receptors derive from an adult in good health. The CDR3 runs from the conserved cysteine through the conserved F or W. D genes are given only for firm matches. Clone size is not always given. Where it is, it says once, few, many or a class for expanded clones.

v_gene	abundance	d_gene	j_gene	CDR3aa	CDR3nt
TRBV20-1	.	TRBD1	TRBJ1-2	CSASPGGDYGYTF	TGCAGTGCTAGTCCAGGGGGTGACTATGGCTACACCTTC
TRBV15	.	.	TRBJ2-1	CATSRDRWGTLSYNEQFF	TGTGCCACCAGCAGAGATCGATGGGGGACTCTCTCCTACAATGAGCAGTTCTTC
TRBV27	.	.	TRBJ2-2	CASSSSESYTGELFF	TGTGCCAGCAGTTCTTCCGAGTCTTACACCGGGGAGCTGTTTTTT
TRBV27	.	TRBD2	TRBJ2-1	CARLHVGGRALSSYNEQFF	TGTGCCAGGTTGCATGTGGGCGGGAGGGCCCTAAGCTCCTACAATGAGCAGTTCTTC
TRBV21-1	.	.	TRBJ2-2	CASSKPGQVNTGELFF	TGTGCCAGCAGCAAACCGGGACAGGTGAACACCGGGGAGCTGTTTTTT
TRBV4-3	once	.	TRBJ1-2	CASSQDRLRFRLF	TGCGCCAGCAGCCAAGATAGGCTCAGGTTCCGCCTCTTC
TRBV6-2/TRBV6-3	.	.	TRBJ1-1	CASSYGETEAFF	TGTGCCAGCAGTTACGGGGAAACTGAAGCTTTCTTT
TRBV5-6	.	TRBD1	TRBJ1-2	CASSFPGQGWGRYGYTF	TGTGCCAGCAGCTTCCCAGGACAGGGATGGGGCCGCTATGGCTACACCTTC
TRBV7-2	.	.	TRBJ1-2	CASSLQEKYGYTF	TGTGCCAGCAGCCTGCAGGAGAAGTATGGCTACACCTTC
TRBV7-9	.	.	TRBJ1-1	CASSSHGTHEAFF	TGTGCCAGCAGCTCCCACGGGACACATGAAGCTTTCTTT
TRBV4-1	few	.	TRBJ1-3	CASSQYTTGIGSGNTIYF	TGCGCCAGCAGCCAATACACTACAGGGATAGGCTCTGGAAACACCATATATTTT
TRBV5-1	few	.	TRBJ1-2	CASSQTNREYTF	TGCGCCAGCAGCCAAACGAATAGGGAATACACCTTC
TRBV12-3/TRBV12-4	.	TRBD1	TRBJ1-1	CASSFADRGRAFF	TGTGCCAGCAGTTTCGCGGACAGGGGAAGAGCTTTCTTT
TRBV9	few	.	TRBJ2-5	CASSVGNIGETQYF	TGTGCCAGCAGCGTAGGGAATATAGGAGAGACCCAGTACTTC
TRBV7-3	.	.	TRBJ1-2	CASSLTSGDGYGYTF	TGTGCCAGCAGCTTAACGTCCGGGGATGGCTATGGCTACACCTTC
TRBV7-9	.	.	TRBJ2-3	CASSLAGEPAQYF	TGTGCCAGCAGCTTAGCTGGGGAACCTGCGCAGTATTTT
TRBV11-3	once	TRBD2	TRBJ2-1	CASSLAFGGSVNEQFF	TGTGCCAGCAGCTTAGCTTTTGGCGGGAGCGTGAATGAGCAGTTCTTC
TRBV5-4	once	TRBD1	TRBJ2-3	CASSPSTGADTDTQYF	TGTGCCAGCAGCCCGAGTACAGGGGCGGACACAGATACGCAGTATTTT
TRBV28	few	.	TRBJ2-3	CASSFGTGTDTQYF	TGTGCCAGCAGTTTCGGCACGGGGACAGATACGCAGTATTTT
TRBV30	once	TRBD1	TRBJ1-2	CARSDRGLYYGYTF	TGTGCCCGATCGGACAGGGGGCTTTACTATGGCTACACCTTC
TRBV27	.	.	TRBJ1-2	CATGRDYGYTF	TGTGCCACCGGAAGGGACTATGGCTACACCTTC
TRBV9	.	TRBD1	TRBJ2-7	CASSTTGVGEQYF	TGTGCCAGCAGCACGACAGGGGTCGGCGAGCAGTACTTC
TRBV2	.	.	TRBJ1-2	CASSGQTSYGYTF	TGTGCCAGCAGTGGCCAGACGAGCTATGGCTACACCTTC
TRBV27	.	TRBD1	TRBJ1-2	CASRTRDRGFDYGYTF	TGTGCCAGCAGAACCCGGGACAGGGGATTTGACTATGGCTACACCTTC
TRBV5-4	few	.	TRBJ2-2	CASSLPRLVGTGELFF	TGTGCCAGCAGCTTGCCCCGACTAGTTGGGACCGGGGAGCTGTTTTTT
TRBV3-1/TRBV3-2	.	.	TRBJ1-1	CASSQVTGSGSEAFF	TGTGCCAGCAGCCAAGTTACAGGGTCGGGCTCTGAAGCTTTCTTT
TRBV19	few	TRBD1	TRBJ1-1	CASSIPNRGPGTEAFF	TGTGCCAGTAGTATCCCCAACAGGGGGCCGGGCACTGAAGCTTTCTTT